A selection of T cell receptor beta chains follows, all from one sample in a study of blood T cell repertoires in COVID-19. Some clones are missing from TCRdb's copy, which holds only in-frame ones; the method was immunoSEQ multiplex PCR. The profile shows 200,000 to 250,000 clones, 70% to 90% of them singletons. Material: PBMCs or T cells enriched from blood (not recorded which). The source of these receptors is a man aged 25 to 45 with acute COVID-19. CDR3s include the opening cysteine and the closing phenylalanine or tryptophan. D genes are given only for firm matches. A row's size may be missing; if present it is once, few, many or a size class.

TRBV7-9,NA,NA,TRBJ1-1,TGTGCCAGCAGCTTAGGTGGAACAGGGAACACTGAAGCTTTCTTT,CASSLGGTGNTEAFF
TRBV18,NA,NA,TRBJ1-5,TGTGCCAGCTCACAGGGGGATCAGCCCCAGCATTTT,CASSQGDQPQHF
TRBV6-4,once,NA,TRBJ1-6,TGTGCCAGCAGTGAACAGGGCTCTAATTCACCCCTCCACTTT,CASSEQGSNSPLHF
TRBV4-2,NA,TRBD2,TRBJ2-1,TGTGCCAGCAGCCAAGGCATTGGGACTAGCGGACTCAATGAGCAGTTCTTC,CASSQGIGTSGLNEQFF
TRBV2,NA,NA,TRBJ1-1,TGTGCCAGCATGATCGGACTGGAGGCAGTGAACACTGAAGCTTTCTTT,CASMIGLEAVNTEAFF
TRBV5-1,NA,NA,TRBJ2-5,TGCGCCAGCAGCCCCGGGGTAGCGAAAGAGACCCAGTACTTC,CASSPGVAKETQYF
TRBV7-9,once,NA,TRBJ2-3,TGTGCCAGCAGCCCCCGCGCGCTAGCACCCACAGATACGCAGTATTTT,CASSPRALAPTDTQYF
TRBV29-1,NA,TRBD1,TRBJ1-5,TGCAGCGTTCTTACCACAGGGGGCAATCAGCCCCAGCATTTT,CSVLTTGGNQPQHF
TRBV4-1,NA,NA,TRBJ2-5,TGCGCCAGCAGCCAAGCCTTTCTAGTAGAGACCCAGTACTTC,CASSQAFLVETQYF
TRBV3-1/TRBV3-2,NA,NA,TRBJ2-7,TGTGCCAGCAGCCATGCGATATTCCGGGAGCAGTACTTC,CASSHAIFREQYF
TRBV19,NA,TRBD1,TRBJ1-4,TGTGCCAGTAGTAGGGACAGGGTAAAGGAAAAACTGTTTTTT,CASSRDRVKEKLFF
TRBV6-5,NA,TRBD1,TRBJ1-2,TGTGCCAGCAGCTGGACAGGGGATGGCTACACCTTC,CASSWTGDGYTF
TRBV18,few,NA,TRBJ1-1,TGTGCCAGCTCACAGGGGATGAACACTGAAGCTTTCTTT,CASSQGMNTEAFF
TRBV5-5,NA,NA,TRBJ2-7,TGTGCCAGCAGCTTTTCTCAGGACAACTACGAGCAGTACTTC,CASSFSQDNYEQYF
TRBV7-3,once,NA,TRBJ2-1,TGTGCCAGCAGCTTAAATGGGCAGGGGCCGTACAATGAGCAGTTCTTC,CASSLNGQGPYNEQFF
TRBV28,NA,NA,TRBJ1-6,TGTGCCAGCAGTTTACCGAGCTCCTATAATTCACCCCTCCACTTT,CASSLPSSYNSPLHF
TRBV5-1,NA,TRBD1,TRBJ2-3,TGCGCCAGCAGCTCGGGAACAGGGGTATTTCCAGATACGCAGTATTTT,CASSSGTGVFPDTQYF
TRBV5-5,NA,NA,TRBJ2-7,TGTGCCAGCAGCTTGAATTGGCGGTCCGACGAGCAGTACTTC,CASSLNWRSDEQYF
TRBV10-3,NA,NA,TRBJ1-4,TGTGCCATTCAGGGTCGCACTAATGAAAAACTGTTTTTT,CAIQGRTNEKLFF
TRBV5-4,NA,TRBD2,TRBJ2-2,TGTGCCAGCAGCCCCGGGGGGTTAGGTTCCACCGGGGAGCTGTTTTTT,CASSPGGLGSTGELFF
TRBV5-1,NA,TRBD1,TRBJ1-4,TGCGCCAGCAGCCTGCGGACAGGGGATAATGAAAAACTGTTTTTT,CASSLRTGDNEKLFF
TRBV10-1,NA,TRBD1,TRBJ2-3,TGCGCCAGCAGTGCGGGACAGGGGGCGTATTATTTT,CASSAGQGAYYF
TRBV30,NA,TRBD2,TRBJ2-3,TGTGCCTGGAAAGCGGGGGGAATTGGTACGCAGTATTTT,CAWKAGGIGTQYF
TRBV27,NA,TRBD1,TRBJ2-5,TGTGCCAGCAGTTCCTCGACAGGGTTCGGAGAGACCCAGTACTTC,CASSSSTGFGETQYF
TRBV9,NA,NA,TRBJ2-1,TGTGCCAGCAGCGCCGCGTGGGGGGGGGCCTCCTACAATGAGCAGTTCTTC,CASSAAWGGASYNEQFF
TRBV11-2,NA,NA,TRBJ2-2,TGTGCCAGCACCCTTACCAGCACCGGGGAGCTGTTTTTT,CASTLTSTGELFF
TRBV30,NA,NA,TRBJ1-1,TGTGCCTGGACTATGCGGGCTGAAGCTTTCTTT,CAWTMRAEAFF
TRBV3-1/TRBV3-2,once,NA,TRBJ2-4,TGTGCCAGCAGCCAAGCCAGGGGGAGCGGGAACATTCAGTACTTC,CASSQARGSGNIQYF
TRBV6-5,few,NA,TRBJ1-4,TGTGCCAGCAGCGAGGATTCCGCAACTAATGAAAAACTGTTTTTT,CASSEDSATNEKLFF
TRBV4-1,NA,NA,TRBJ1-3,TGCGCCAGCAGCCAAGGACAGGTTATCGGAAACACCATATATTTT,CASSQGQVIGNTIYF
TRBV5-4,NA,TRBD1,TRBJ2-2,TGTGCCAGCAGCTTGGTCTCGGGGACAGGGGGCACCGGGGAGCTGTTTTTT,CASSLVSGTGGTGELFF
TRBV6-5,NA,NA,TRBJ1-4,TGTGCCAGCAATAGGGCCGTGGGAGTCGAAAAACTGTTTTTT,CASNRAVGVEKLFF
TRBV30,few,TRBD1,TRBJ1-1,TGTGCCTGGAGTGTACGGGACAGGGAAGCTTTCTTT,CAWSVRDREAFF
TRBV5-1,few,TRBD1,TRBJ1-1,TGCGCCAGCAGCTTGAACACAGGGGCTACCACTGAAGCTTTCTTT,CASSLNTGATTEAFF
TRBV7-9,NA,TRBD1,TRBJ1-1,TGTGCCAGCAGCTCGACGACAGGGGGCGCGAACACTGAAGCTTTCTTT,CASSSTTGGANTEAFF
TRBV3-1/TRBV3-2,once,TRBD2,TRBJ2-1,TGTGCCAGCAGCCAATTAGCGGGGGTCACGAATGAGCAGTTCTTC,CASSQLAGVTNEQFF
TRBV15,NA,NA,TRBJ1-6,TGTGCCACCAGCGGGCAGACAGACGAAATTTCACCCCTCCACTTT,CATSGQTDEISPLHF
TRBV7-9,few,TRBD1,TRBJ1-1,TGTGCCAGCAGCTTTAAGCCGGGACAGGGTTTTAGTTTTTTTCCTGAAGCTTTCTTT,CASSFKPGQGFSFFPEAFF
TRBV2,NA,TRBD1,TRBJ2-2,TGTGCCAGCAGTGAAGCGCGCGGGACAGGAGTAACCGGGGAGCTGTTTTTT,CASSEARGTGVTGELFF
TRBV10-1,NA,NA,TRBJ2-1,TGCGCCACCCCTCGGCGGGGCTATAGCAACAATGAGCAGTTCTTC,CATPRRGYSNNEQFF
TRBV3-1/TRBV3-2,NA,TRBD2,TRBJ2-6,TGTGCCAGCAGCCACTCGACTAGCGGGGGGGCAAAAGGGGCCAACGTCCTGACTTTC,CASSHSTSGGAKGANVLTF
TRBV5-6,NA,NA,TRBJ2-7,TGTGCCAGCAGCCCTAATGGACTAACCTACGAGCAGTACTTC,CASSPNGLTYEQYF
TRBV10-3,few,NA,TRBJ2-1,TGTGCCATCAGGTCGGGGGACTTCTACAATGAGCAGTTCTTC,CAIRSGDFYNEQFF
TRBV6-1,NA,NA,TRBJ1-3,TGTGCCAGCAGTGAAGTAGGGGCAAACACCATATATTTT,CASSEVGANTIYF
TRBV9,NA,NA,TRBJ1-1,TGTGCCAGCAGCGTAGTACAGGTGAGAAACACTGAAGCTTTCTTT,CASSVVQVRNTEAFF
TRBV3-1/TRBV3-2,few,NA,TRBJ1-2,TGTGCCAGCAGCCAAGAAGGGGCAGGGTATAAAGATGGCTACACCTTC,CASSQEGAGYKDGYTF
TRBV15,NA,TRBD2,TRBJ2-5,TGTGCCACCAGCAGATTCCCCCGGACTAGCGGGAAGTACCAAGAGACCCAGTACTTC,CATSRFPRTSGKYQETQYF
TRBV28,NA,NA,TRBJ2-7,TGTGCCAGCAGCCCACGTGTCTACGCCTACGAGCAGTACTTC,CASSPRVYAYEQYF